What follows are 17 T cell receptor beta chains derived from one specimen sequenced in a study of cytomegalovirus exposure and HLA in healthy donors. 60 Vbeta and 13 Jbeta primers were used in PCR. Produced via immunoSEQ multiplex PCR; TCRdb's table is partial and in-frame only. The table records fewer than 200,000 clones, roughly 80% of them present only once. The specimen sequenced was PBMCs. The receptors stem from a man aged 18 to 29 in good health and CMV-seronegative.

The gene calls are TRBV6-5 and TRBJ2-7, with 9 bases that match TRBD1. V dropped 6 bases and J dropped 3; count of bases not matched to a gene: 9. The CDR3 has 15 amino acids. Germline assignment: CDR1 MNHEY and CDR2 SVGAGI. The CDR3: CASRDAGQGFYEQYF. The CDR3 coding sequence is TGTGCCAGCAGAGACGCGGGACAGGGCTTCTACGAGCAGTACTTC.

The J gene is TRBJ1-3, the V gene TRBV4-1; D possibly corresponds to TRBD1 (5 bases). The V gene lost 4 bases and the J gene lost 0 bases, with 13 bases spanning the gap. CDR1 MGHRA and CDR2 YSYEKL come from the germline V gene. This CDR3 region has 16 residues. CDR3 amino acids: CASSPSGRGSGNTIYF. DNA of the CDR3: TGCGCCAGCAGCCCGTCCGGTAGGGGCTCTGGAAACACCATATATTTT.

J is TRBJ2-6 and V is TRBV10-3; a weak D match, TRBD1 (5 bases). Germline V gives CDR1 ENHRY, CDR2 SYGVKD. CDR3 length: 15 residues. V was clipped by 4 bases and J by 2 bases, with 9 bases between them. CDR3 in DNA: TGTGCCATCAGTGTTGTAGGGGCTGGGGCCAACGTCCTGACTTTC. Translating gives CAISVVGAGANVLTF.

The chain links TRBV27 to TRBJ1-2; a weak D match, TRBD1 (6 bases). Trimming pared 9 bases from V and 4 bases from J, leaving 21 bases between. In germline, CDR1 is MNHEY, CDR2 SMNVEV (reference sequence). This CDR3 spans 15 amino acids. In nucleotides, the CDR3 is TGTGCCAGTGCAGGGGACGGGGTTCGGTTCTATGGCTACACCTTC. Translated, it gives CASAGDGVRFYGYTF.

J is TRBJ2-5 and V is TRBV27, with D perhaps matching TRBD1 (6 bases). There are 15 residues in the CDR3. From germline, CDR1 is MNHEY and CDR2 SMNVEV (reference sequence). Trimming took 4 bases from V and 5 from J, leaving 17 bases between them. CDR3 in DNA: TGTGCCAGCAGTTCTCGACAGGCCTCGGGGGAGACCCAGTACTTC. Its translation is CASSSRQASGETQYF.

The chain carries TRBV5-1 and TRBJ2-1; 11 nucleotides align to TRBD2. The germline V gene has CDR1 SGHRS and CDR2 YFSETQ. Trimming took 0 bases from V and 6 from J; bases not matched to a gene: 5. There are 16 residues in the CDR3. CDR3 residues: CASSLALAGDPNEQFF. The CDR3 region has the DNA TGCGCCAGCAGCTTGGCACTAGCGGGAGACCCCAATGAGCAGTTCTTC.

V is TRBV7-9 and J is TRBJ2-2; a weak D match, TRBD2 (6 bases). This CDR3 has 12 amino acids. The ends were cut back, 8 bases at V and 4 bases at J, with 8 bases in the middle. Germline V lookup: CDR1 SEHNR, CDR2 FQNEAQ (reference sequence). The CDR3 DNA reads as TGTGCCAGCGGGAGGACCACCGGGGAGCTGTTTTTT. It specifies CASGRTTGELFF. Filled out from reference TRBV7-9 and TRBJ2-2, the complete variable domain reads DTGVSQNPRHKITKRGQNVTFRCDPISEHNRLYWYRQTLGQGPEFLTYFQNEAQLEKSRLLSDRFSAERPKGSFSTLEIQRTEQGDSAMYLCASGRTTGELFFGEGSRLTVL.

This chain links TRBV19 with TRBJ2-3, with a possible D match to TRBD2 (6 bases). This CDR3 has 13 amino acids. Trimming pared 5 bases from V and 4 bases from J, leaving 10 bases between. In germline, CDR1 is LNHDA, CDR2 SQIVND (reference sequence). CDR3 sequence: CASSSGGADTQYF. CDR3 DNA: TGTGCCAGTAGTTCGGGCGGGGCAGATACGCAGTATTTT.

This CDR3 is CASSQSQGADYGYTF. The DNA of the CDR3 is TGCGCCAGCAGCCAATCCCAGGGGGCGGACTATGGCTACACCTTC. J is TRBJ1-2 and V is TRBV4-3; 8 bases are shared with TRBD1. CDR1 LGHNA and CDR2 YSLEER come from the germline V gene. This CDR3 contains 15 residues. The J segment lost 3 bases and the V segment lost 2 bases, leaving 5 bases of the junction unmatched.

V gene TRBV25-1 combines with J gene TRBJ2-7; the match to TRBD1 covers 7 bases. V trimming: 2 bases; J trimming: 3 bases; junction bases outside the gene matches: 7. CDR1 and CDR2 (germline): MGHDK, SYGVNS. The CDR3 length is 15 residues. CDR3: CASSEVETGRYEQYF. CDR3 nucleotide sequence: TGTGCCAGCAGTGAAGTCGAGACAGGGCGCTACGAGCAGTACTTC.

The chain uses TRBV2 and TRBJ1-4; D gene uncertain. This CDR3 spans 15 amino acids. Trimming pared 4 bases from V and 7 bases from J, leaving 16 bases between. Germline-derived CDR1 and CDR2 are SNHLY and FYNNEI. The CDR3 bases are TGTGCCAGCAGTGCGGCGGTGGCGGAGCCTGAAAAACTGTTTTTT. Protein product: CASSAAVAEPEKLFF.

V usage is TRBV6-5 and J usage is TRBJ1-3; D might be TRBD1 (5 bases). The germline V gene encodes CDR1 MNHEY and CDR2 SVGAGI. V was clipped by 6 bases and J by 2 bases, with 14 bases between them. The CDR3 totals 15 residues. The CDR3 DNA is TGTGCCAGCAGCCTTACGCAACAGGCTGGAAACACCATATATTTT. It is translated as CASSLTQQAGNTIYF.

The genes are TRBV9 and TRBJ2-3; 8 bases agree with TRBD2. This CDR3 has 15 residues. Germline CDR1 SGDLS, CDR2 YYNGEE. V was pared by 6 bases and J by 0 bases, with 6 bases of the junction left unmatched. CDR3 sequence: CASKTSGASTDTQYF. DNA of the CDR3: TGTGCCAGCAAAACTAGCGGAGCTAGCACAGATACGCAGTATTTT.

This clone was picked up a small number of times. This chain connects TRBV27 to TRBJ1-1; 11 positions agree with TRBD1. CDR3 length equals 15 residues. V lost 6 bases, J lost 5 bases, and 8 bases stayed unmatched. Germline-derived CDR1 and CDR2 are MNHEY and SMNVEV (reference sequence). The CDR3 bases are TGTGCCAGCAGCATCCGGACAGGGGGCCGTACTGAAGCTTTCTTT. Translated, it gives CASSIRTGGRTEAFF.

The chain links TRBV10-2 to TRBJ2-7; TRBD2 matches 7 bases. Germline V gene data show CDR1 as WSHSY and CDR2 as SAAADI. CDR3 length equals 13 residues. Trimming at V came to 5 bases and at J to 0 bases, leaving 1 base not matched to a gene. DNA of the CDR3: TGCGCCAGCAGTCCTAGCGGCTCCTACGAGCAGTACTTC. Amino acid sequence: CASSPSGSYEQYF.

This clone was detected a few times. In DNA form, the CDR3 reads TGTGCCAGCAGTTCAGGGGGGCCCGCCGGGGAGCTGTTTTTT. Its translation: CASSSGGPAGELFF. The rearrangement joins TRBV28 to TRBJ2-2, with TRBD1 as a possible D gene (7 bases). Trimming pared 4 bases from V and 6 bases from J, leaving 12 bases between. The CDR3 is made up of 14 amino acids. From germline, CDR1 is MDHEN and CDR2 SYDVKM.

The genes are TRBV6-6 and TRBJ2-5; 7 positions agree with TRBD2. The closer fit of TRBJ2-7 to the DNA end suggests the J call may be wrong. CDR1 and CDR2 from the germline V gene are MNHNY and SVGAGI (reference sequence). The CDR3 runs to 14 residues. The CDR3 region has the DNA TGTGCCAGCAGCCAAGGGCCGGGAGGATACGAGCAGTACTTC. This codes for CASSQGPGGYEQYF.